This TCR beta chain was observed in a study of identical twins. The germline V gene has CDR1 MDHEN and CDR2 SYDVKM. The CDR3 is made up of 13 amino acids. V gave up 8 bases and J gave up 0 bases, with 11 bases separating them. Overall study findings and caveats: Within monozygotic twins, out-of-frame TCR alpha sharing was underestimated by the models. The more abundant beta clonotypes in cord blood had fewer insertions, and memory repertoires did not show this.

MiXCR, run by TCRdb on the 5' RACE reads, gives a single entry per CDR3 protein. The sample shows a few hundred thousand distinct CDR3 sequences, about 8% of them seen only once. This clonotype occurred a few times. Antigen: not known. The same specimen was also included in a second study, on yellow fever vaccine responses in identical twins. That report adds: After vaccination, twins' T cell response reportedly seemed partly convergent, partly personalized.

The specimen sequenced was CD8+ T cells sorted from blood. The genes are TRBV28 and TRBJ2-7; possibly TRBD1 for D (6 bases). The sequence came from a woman under 30 in good health. The CDR3 spells CASGQGSSYEQYF. CDR3 nucleotide sequence: TGTGCCAGCGGCCAGGGGTCCTCCTACGAGCAGTACTTC.